These T cell receptor beta chains were read from a single sample in a study of PD-1 blockade in mismatch repair-deficient tumors. Repertoires were generated with immunoSEQ multiplex PCR, while TCRdb's copy carries only in-frame clones and drops some. The data contain 100,000 to 150,000 clones, roughly nine tenths of them seen just once; the ten biggest clones take up less than 15%. This specimen was peripheral blood, taken 44 weeks after starting pembrolizumab. These receptors were obtained from an adult with mismatch repair-deficient cancer. CDR3s include the opening cysteine and the closing phenylalanine or tryptophan.

TRBJ2-7 TRBV13 CASSGGRERVYEQYF
TRBJ2-2 TRBV9 CASSVEYINTGELFF
TRBJ1-5 TRBV6-6 CASSERQGFGDQPQHF
TRBJ1-1 TRBV5-1 CASSSPTGEAFF
TRBJ1-5 TRBV6-1 CASSERADPTYSNQPQHF
TRBJ2-2 TRBV19 CASSSRGGGSRRGELFF
TRBJ2-7 TRBV5-1 CASSLTSGRYEQYF
TRBJ2-7 TRBV4-2 CASSPLSGLALYEQYF
TRBJ2-5 TRBV6-1 CASSEVVQSETQYF
TRBJ2-7 TRBV28 CASSSPGKIPQQYF
TRBJ2-7 TRBV6-1 CASSRTYEQYF
TRBJ2-7 TRBV5-4 CASSSGGFGSSYEQYF
TRBJ2-5 TRBV7-8 CASSLVTSGRAGETQYF
TRBJ2-5 TRBV6-5 CASSYSPAVRETQYF
TRBJ1-2 TRBV4-1 CASSQNGPRDDYGYGYTF